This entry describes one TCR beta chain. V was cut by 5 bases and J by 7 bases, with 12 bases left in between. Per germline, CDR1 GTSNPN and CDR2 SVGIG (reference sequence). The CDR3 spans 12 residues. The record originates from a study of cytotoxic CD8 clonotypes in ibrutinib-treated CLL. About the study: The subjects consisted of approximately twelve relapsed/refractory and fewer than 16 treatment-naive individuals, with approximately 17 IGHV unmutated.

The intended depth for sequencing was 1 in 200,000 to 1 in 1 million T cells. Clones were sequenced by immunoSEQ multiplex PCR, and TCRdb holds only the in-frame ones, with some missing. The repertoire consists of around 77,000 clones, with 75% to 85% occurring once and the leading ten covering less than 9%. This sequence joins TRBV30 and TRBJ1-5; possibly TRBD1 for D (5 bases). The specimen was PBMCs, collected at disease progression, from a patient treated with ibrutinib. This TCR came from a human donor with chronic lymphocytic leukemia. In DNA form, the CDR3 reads TGTGCCTGGGGCCATGAGGGGCAGCCCCAGCATTTT. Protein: CAWGHEGQPQHF.